This T cell receptor beta chain was recorded in a study of CD8+ T cells in alopecia areata. Overall study findings and caveats: Many expanded lesional clones remained in scalp and blood on tofacitinib.

On this clone itself: Its antigen is unknown.

Extracted RNA was reverse transcribed into cDNA, the sequencing template. Some clones are missing from TCRdb's copy, which holds only in-frame ones; the method was immunoSEQ multiplex PCR. The table records hundreds of thousands of clones, about three fifths of them present only once. Treatment defined: oral pan-JAK inhibitor, 5-10 mg twice daily. Sequenced here: CD4+ T cells sorted from blood, sampled at roughly week 53, from a patient treated with tofacitinib. The receptor was derived from a human donor with alopecia areata.

CDR3 residues: CAWGTGLASPLHF. The CDR3 bases are TGTGCCTGGGGGACAGGTTTGGCTTCACCCCTCCACTTT. The chain employs TRBV30 and TRBJ1-6; 8 bases match TRBD1. There are 13 residues in the CDR3. Unmatched junction bases numbered 6, after V lost 5 bases and J lost 9 bases. The germline V gene encodes CDR1 GTSNPN and CDR2 SVGIG (reference sequence). Full variable domain (remainder filled in from reference TRBV30 and TRBJ1-6): SQTIHQWPATLVQPVGSPLSLECTVEGTSNPNLYWYRQAAGRGLQLLFYSVGIGQISSEVPQNLSASRPQDRQFILSSKKLLLSDSGFYLCAWGTGLASPLHFGNGTRLTVT.